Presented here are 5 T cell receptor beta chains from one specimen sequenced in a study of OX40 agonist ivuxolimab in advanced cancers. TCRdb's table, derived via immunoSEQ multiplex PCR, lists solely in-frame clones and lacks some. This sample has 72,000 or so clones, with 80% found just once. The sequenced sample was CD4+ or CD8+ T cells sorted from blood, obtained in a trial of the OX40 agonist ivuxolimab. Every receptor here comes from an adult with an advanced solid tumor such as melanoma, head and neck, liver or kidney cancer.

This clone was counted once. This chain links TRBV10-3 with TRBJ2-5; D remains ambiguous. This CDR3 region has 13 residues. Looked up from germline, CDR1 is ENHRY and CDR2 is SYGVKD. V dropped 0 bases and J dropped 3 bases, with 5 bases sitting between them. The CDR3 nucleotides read TGTGCCATCAGTGAGTCCACAGAAGAGACCCAGTACTTC. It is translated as CAISESTEETQYF.

The CDR3 spells CASSLGTGYEQYF. CDR3 DNA sequence: TGTGCCAGCAGCTTAGGGACAGGGTACGAGCAGTACTTC. The J gene is TRBJ2-5, the V gene TRBV5-4; 9 bases align to TRBD1. Matching the DNA end better, TRBJ2-7 makes the J call doubtful. Germline V gene lookup returns CDR1 SGHNT and CDR2 YYREEE (reference sequence). This CDR3 region has 13 residues.

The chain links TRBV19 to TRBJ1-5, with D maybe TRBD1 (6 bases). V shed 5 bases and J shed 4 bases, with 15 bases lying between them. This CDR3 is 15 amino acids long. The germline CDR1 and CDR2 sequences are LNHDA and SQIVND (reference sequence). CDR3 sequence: CASSVHGGENQPQHF. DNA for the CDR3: TGTGCCAGTAGTGTCCACGGGGGCGAGAATCAGCCCCAGCATTTT.

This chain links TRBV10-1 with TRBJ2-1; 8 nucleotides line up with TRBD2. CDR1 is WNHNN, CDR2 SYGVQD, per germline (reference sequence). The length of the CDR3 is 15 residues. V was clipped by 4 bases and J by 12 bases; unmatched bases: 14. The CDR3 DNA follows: TGCGCCAGCAGTGTCGGTAGCGGGGCGACCTTAAGGCAGTTCTTC. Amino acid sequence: CASSVGSGATLRQFF.

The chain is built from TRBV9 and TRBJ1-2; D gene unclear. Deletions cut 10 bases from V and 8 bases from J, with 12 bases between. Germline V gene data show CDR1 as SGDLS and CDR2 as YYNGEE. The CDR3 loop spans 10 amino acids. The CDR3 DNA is TGTGCCCGCTGGTTTTCCGGCTACACCTTC. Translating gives CARWFSGYTF.